This T cell receptor beta chain was found in a study of spatial heterogeneity in lung cancer. Study-level background: The study observed each unique TCR and UMI combination more than ten times on average in raw reads.

The CDR3 is made up of 14 amino acids. Trimming removed 6 bases from V and 0 bases from J, with 8 bases in between. CDR1 and CDR2 from the germline V gene are KGHDR and SFDVKD. This clonotype was counted only a few times. Time point: sample taken at primary tumor resection. Samples came from roughly 70 TRACERx patients with untreated early-stage lung cancer. Sequencing covered unsorted whole RNA taken from tumor, nontumor lung or frozen PBMC. TCRdb analysed the 5' RACE reads with MiXCR anew, one entry per CDR3 protein. The sample includes approximately 44,000 distinct CDR3 sequences, about an eighth of them seen just once.

Sequencing used PBMCs, obtained at surgery. This clonotype was sampled from a male donor with early-stage non-small cell lung cancer. The genes are TRBV24-1 and TRBJ1-5, with D unclear. The CDR3 here is CATSNSYSNQPQHF. CDR3 sequence (DNA): TGTGCCACCAGTAACAGCTATAGCAATCAGCCCCAGCATTTT.